Listed below are T cell receptor beta chains from one sample, sequenced in a study of immune characterization of retroperitoneal liposarcoma. TCRdb re-derived calls from the PCR reads in MiXCR, one entry per CDR3 protein. The sample consists of approximately 7,100 distinct CDR3 sequences, roughly 30% of them appearing once. Sequencing was performed on blood. These receptors all come from a male donor with retroperitoneal liposarcoma. Each CDR3 is given with its conserved first and last residue. D genes are given only for firm matches. The size field reads once, few or many counts, or a class when the clone is expanded.

J gene	V gene	D gene	CDR3 length	clone size	CDR3 protein	CDR3 DNA
TRBJ1-2	TRBV12-3/TRBV12-4	TRBD1	15	many	CASSSRYRGHYGYTF	TGTGCCAGCAGTTCTAGGTACAGGGGCCACTATGGCTACACCTTC